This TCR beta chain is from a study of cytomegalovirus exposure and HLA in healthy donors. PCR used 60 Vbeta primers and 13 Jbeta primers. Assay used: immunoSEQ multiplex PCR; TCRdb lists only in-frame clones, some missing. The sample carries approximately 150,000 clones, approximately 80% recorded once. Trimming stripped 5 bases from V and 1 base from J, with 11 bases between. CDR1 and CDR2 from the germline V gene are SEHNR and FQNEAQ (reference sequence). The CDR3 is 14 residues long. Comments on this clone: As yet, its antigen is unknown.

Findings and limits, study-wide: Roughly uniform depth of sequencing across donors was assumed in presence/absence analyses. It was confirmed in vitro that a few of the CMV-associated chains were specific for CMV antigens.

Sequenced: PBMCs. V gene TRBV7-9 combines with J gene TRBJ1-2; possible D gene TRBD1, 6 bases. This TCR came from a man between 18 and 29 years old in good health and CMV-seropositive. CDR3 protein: CASSPQGYNYGYTF. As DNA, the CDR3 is TGTGCCAGCAGCCCACAGGGTTATAACTATGGCTACACCTTC.